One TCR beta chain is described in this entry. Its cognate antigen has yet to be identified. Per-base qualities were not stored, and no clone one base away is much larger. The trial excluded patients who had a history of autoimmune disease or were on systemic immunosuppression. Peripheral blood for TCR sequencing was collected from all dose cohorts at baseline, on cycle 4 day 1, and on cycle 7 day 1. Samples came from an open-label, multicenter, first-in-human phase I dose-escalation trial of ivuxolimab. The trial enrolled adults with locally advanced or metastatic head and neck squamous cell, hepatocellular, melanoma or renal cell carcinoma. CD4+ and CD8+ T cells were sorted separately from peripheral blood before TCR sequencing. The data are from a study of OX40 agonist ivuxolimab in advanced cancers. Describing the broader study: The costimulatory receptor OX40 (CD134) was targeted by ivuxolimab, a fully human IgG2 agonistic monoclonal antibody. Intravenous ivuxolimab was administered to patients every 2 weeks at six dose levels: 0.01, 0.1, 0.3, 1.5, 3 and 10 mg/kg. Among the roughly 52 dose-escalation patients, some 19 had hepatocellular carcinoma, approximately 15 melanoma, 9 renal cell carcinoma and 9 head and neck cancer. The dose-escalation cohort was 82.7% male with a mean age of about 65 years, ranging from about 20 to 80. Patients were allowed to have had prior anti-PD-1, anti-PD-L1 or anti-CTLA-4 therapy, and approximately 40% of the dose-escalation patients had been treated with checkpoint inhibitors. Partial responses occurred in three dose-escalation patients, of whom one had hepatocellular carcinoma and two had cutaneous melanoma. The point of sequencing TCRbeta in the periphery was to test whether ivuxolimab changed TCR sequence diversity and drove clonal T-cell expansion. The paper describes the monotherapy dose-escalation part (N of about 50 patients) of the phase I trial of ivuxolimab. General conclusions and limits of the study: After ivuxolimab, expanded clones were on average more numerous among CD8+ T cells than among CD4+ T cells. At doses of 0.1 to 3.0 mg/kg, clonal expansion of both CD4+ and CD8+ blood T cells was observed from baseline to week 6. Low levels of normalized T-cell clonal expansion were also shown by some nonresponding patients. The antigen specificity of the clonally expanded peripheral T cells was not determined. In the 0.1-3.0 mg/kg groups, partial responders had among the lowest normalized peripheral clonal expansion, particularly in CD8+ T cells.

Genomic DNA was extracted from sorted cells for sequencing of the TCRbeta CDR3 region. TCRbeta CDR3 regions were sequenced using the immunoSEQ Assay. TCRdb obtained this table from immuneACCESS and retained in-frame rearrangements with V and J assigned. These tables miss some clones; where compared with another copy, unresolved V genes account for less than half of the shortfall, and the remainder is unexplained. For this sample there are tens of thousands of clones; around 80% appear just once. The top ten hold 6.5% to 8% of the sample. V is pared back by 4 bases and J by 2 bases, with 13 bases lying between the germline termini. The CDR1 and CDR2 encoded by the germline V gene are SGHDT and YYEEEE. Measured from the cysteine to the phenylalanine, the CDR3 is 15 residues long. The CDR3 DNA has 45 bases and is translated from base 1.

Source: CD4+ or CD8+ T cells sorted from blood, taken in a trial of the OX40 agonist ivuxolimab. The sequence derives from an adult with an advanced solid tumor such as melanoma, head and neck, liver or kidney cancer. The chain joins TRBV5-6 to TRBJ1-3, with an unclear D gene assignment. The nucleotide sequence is TGTGCCAGCAGCACCGGGATAAACGCTGGAAACACCATATATTTT. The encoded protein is CASSTGINAGNTIYF.